Described below is a single T cell receptor beta chain sequence and its context. The antigen is undetermined. The sample is drawn from a study of PD-1 blockade in classical Hodgkin lymphoma. Time point: cycle 4 day 1 (C4D1), after around six weeks of nivolumab. Each of the patients experienced relapse following autologous stem cell transplantation, and their brentuximab vedotin exposure differed. General observations from the study: Nivolumab initiation under 1 year post-ASCT meant exclusion.

Sequencing used immunoSEQ multiplex PCR; TCRdb keeps in-frame clones, though not all of them. Of 50,000 to 65,000 clones in the sample, about 90% were seen once. The CDR3 is 14 amino acids. The V gene's germline CDR1 is SGHRS and CDR2 YFSETQ. Trimming pared 3 bases from V and 0 bases from J, leaving 7 bases between. The source of this sequence is a human donor with classical Hodgkin lymphoma. The rearrangement joins TRBV5-1 to TRBJ1-3; tentative D call: TRBD1 (5 bases). Sequenced here: peripheral blood mononuclear cells (PBMCs), sampled before the fourth cycle of nivolumab. The chain's CDR3 is CASSWDGSGNTIYF. The CDR3 DNA reads as TGCGCCAGCAGCTGGGACGGCTCTGGAAACACCATATATTTT.